The 23 T cell receptor beta chains listed next were all sequenced from one sample in a study of cytomegalovirus exposure and HLA in healthy donors. The PCR made use of 60 Vbeta and 13 Jbeta primers. Sequencing used immunoSEQ multiplex PCR; TCRdb keeps in-frame clones, though not all of them. The sample carries about 120,000 clones, 9.5% recorded once. The sequenced sample consisted of PBMCs. The receptors were gathered from a man aged 30-40 years in good health and CMV-seronegative.

The sample holds a few counts of this clone. The chain joins TRBV27 to TRBJ2-3, with D perhaps TRBD2 (5 bases). Germline CDR1 is MNHEY and CDR2 is SMNVEV (reference sequence). V lost 7 bases and J lost 0, with 8 bases in between. CDR3 size: 13 residues. CDR3 sequence reads: CASTGSSTDTQYF. The CDR3 nucleotides are TGTGCCAGCACGGGATCGAGCACAGATACGCAGTATTTT.

This clone has more than one count but fewer than ten. The chain uses TRBV7-3 and TRBJ2-5; 13 bases agree with TRBD2. The better agreement between TRBJ2-7 and the DNA end casts doubt on the J call. CDR1 and CDR2 from the germline V gene are SGHTA and FQGTGA. The CDR3 runs 16 residues. The CDR3 reads CASSPTGTSGENEQYF. In DNA, the CDR3 is TGTGCCAGCAGCCCAACCGGGACTAGCGGGGAAAACGAGCAGTACTTC.

This clone was seen a few times. This chain uses TRBV7-6 with TRBJ2-7; 11 nucleotides agree with TRBD1. CDR1 SGHVS and CDR2 FNYEAQ come from the germline V gene. The trim removed 3 bases at V and 4 bases at J, leaving 5 bases unmatched. CDR3 length: 15 residues. CDR3 nucleotide sequence: TGTGCCAGCAGCTTTTCCGGGACAGGGGGGTACGAGCAGTACTTC. Its translation is CASSFSGTGGYEQYF.

This clone was detected once. The chain employs TRBV28 and TRBJ1-1; D is unresolved. This CDR3 is built from 14 residues. Trimming left V 3 bases short and J 0 bases short, with 8 bases between. CDR1 is MDHEN and CDR2 is SYDVKM in the germline V gene. CDR3: CASSFSELNTEAFF. DNA of the CDR3: TGTGCCAGCAGTTTTTCAGAACTGAACACTGAAGCTTTCTTT.

This clone was observed a few times. This sample includes further DNA sequences coding for the same CDR3. The chain carries TRBV27 and TRBJ1-2; D uncertain. V was trimmed by 2 bases and J by 2 bases, leaving 6 bases between them. The germline V gene has CDR1 MNHEY and CDR2 SMNVEV (reference sequence). The CDR3 loop spans 13 amino acids. The CDR3 here is CASSLRGNYGYTF. CDR3 sequence (DNA): TGTGCCAGCAGTTTACGAGGGAACTATGGCTACACCTTC.

There are a few counts of this clone. The rearrangement joins TRBV7-2 to TRBJ2-2; D might be TRBD2 (6 bases). V shed 2 bases and J shed 6 bases, with 10 bases lying between them. The CDR3 sequence is 14 residues long. The germline V gene has CDR1 SGHTA and CDR2 FQGNSA. This CDR3 is CASSLLTGAGELFF. The CDR3 DNA reads TGTGCCAGCAGCTTATTAACGGGGGCCGGGGAGCTGTTTTTT.

This clone was seen a handful of times. The chain couples TRBV4-1 to TRBJ2-7; 8 nucleotides align to TRBD2. The CDR3 runs to 15 residues. Germline V gene data show CDR1 as MGHRA and CDR2 as YSYEKL. The trim removed 3 bases at V and 6 bases at J, leaving 10 bases unmatched. The CDR3 reads CASSQLSGGPGEQYF. The CDR3 bases are TGCGCCAGCAGCCAGTTGTCGGGAGGGCCTGGCGAGCAGTACTTC.

V usage is TRBV28 and J usage is TRBJ2-7; TRBD1 aligns across 7 bases. The CDR3 spans 15 residues. The junction had 12 bases not matched to a gene; V was cut back by 4 bases and J by 6 bases. CDR1 and CDR2 (germline): MDHEN, SYDVKM. Written as DNA, the CDR3 is TGTGCCAGCAGTTCCCCCCTTTTAGACAGGGTCGAGCAGTACTTC. Its protein product is CASSSPLLDRVEQYF.

The chain carries TRBV9 and TRBJ1-4, with 11 bases identical to TRBD1. There are 14 residues in the CDR3. Germline CDR1 and CDR2: SGDLS and YYNGEE. V lost 4 bases to trimming and J lost 8 bases; unmatched junction nucleotides: 4. The CDR3 DNA is TGTGCCAGCAGCACGGGACAGGGGGGCGAAAAACTGTTTTTT. The encoded protein is CASSTGQGGEKLFF.

This clone appeared a few times. This chain uses TRBV30 with TRBJ2-3, with a weak D call TRBD2 (5 bases). The CDR3 consists of 13 residues. Trimming stripped 0 bases from V and 3 bases from J, with 7 bases between. The germline gives CDR1 GTSNPN, CDR2 SVGIG (reference sequence). Written as DNA, the CDR3 is TGTGCCTGGAGTGTATGGAGGACAGATACGCAGTATTTT. It yields the protein CAWSVWRTDTQYF.

This chain's CDR3 is CASSLKLAGGPGELFF. Written as DNA, the CDR3 is TGTGCCAGCAGCTTAAAGTTAGCGGGAGGACCCGGGGAGCTGTTTTTT. The genes are TRBV7-3 and TRBJ2-2; 10 bases line up with TRBD2. With 1 base clipped from V and 6 bases from J, the junction kept 5 bases outside the gene matches. The V gene's germline CDR1 is SGHTA and CDR2 FQGTGA. This CDR3 has 16 residues.

This clone has a handful of counts. The rearrangement uses TRBV27 and TRBJ1-5; D might be TRBD1 (6 bases). Trimming stripped 5 bases from V and 7 bases from J, with 21 bases between. This CDR3 contains 16 residues. Per germline, CDR1 MNHEY and CDR2 SMNVEV (reference sequence). The CDR3: CASSIAGGWGFQPQHF. CDR3 bases: TGTGCCAGCAGTATTGCGGGGGGCTGGGGGTTCCAGCCCCAGCATTTT.

This clone turned up a few times. This rearrangement joins TRBV4-2 to TRBJ2-7, with TRBD2 identical over 10 bases. CDR1 and CDR2 (germline): LGHNA, YNFKEQ. V was clipped by 0 bases and J by 6 bases; unmatched bases: 8. The CDR3 sequence is 16 residues long. The CDR3 loop is CASSQDSSGSIPEQYF. The CDR3 coding sequence is TGTGCCAGCAGCCAAGATTCTAGCGGGAGCATCCCCGAGCAGTACTTC.

This clone has a handful of counts. The J gene is TRBJ2-3, the V gene TRBV6-6; 8 bases map to TRBD1. In germline, CDR1 is MNHNY, CDR2 SVGAGI (reference sequence). The V gene end was trimmed by 5 bases and the J gene end by 2 bases; junction bases not matched to a gene: 6. The length of the CDR3 is 15 residues. CDR3 residues: CASSTTGGYTDTQYF. The CDR3 nucleotides are TGTGCCAGCAGTACCACAGGGGGTTACACAGATACGCAGTATTTT.

The chain couples TRBV19 to TRBJ2-7; 9 positions match TRBD1. Germline V gene lookup returns CDR1 LNHDA and CDR2 SQIVND (reference sequence). The ends lost 7 bases at V and 2 bases at J; junction bases unmatched: 6. The CDR3 runs to 14 residues. CDR3: CASTSNRGPYEQYF. CDR3 DNA: TGTGCCAGTACCTCAAACAGGGGGCCCTACGAGCAGTACTTC.

There are a few counts of this clone. This rearrangement joins TRBV4-1 to TRBJ2-7; D call uncertain. CDR3 length: 14 amino acids. The germline V gene has CDR1 MGHRA and CDR2 YSYEKL. V shed 0 bases and J shed 0 bases, with 6 bases lying between them. CDR3 amino acids: CASSQDGTSYEQYF. The CDR3 coding sequence is TGCGCCAGCAGCCAAGATGGCACCTCCTACGAGCAGTACTTC.

The rearrangement uses TRBV7-9 and TRBJ2-5; 7 bases are a match to TRBD2. CDR3 length: 15 residues. J was trimmed by 4 bases and V by 8 bases; bases with no gene match: 13. Germline V lookup: CDR1 SEHNR, CDR2 FQNEAQ (reference sequence). Here the CDR3 reads CASSSSGVTGETQYF. Here the CDR3 DNA reads TGTGCCAGCTCCTCTAGCGGAGTAACGGGAGAGACCCAGTACTTC. Supplemented by reference TRBV7-9 and TRBJ2-5, the full variable domain reads DTGVSQNPRHKITKRGQNVTFRCDPISEHNRLYWYRQTLGQGPEFLTYFQNEAQLEKSRLLSDRFSAERPKGSFSTLEIQRTEQGDSAMYLCASSSSGVTGETQYFGPGTRLLVL.

CDR3 amino acids: CASSRTGYIHEQYF. DNA for the CDR3: TGTGCCAGCAGTCGGACAGGGTATATACACGAGCAGTACTTC. This chain links TRBV27 with TRBJ2-7, with 8 bases identical to TRBD1. The germline V gene encodes CDR1 MNHEY and CDR2 SMNVEV (reference sequence). Unmatched junction bases numbered 8, after V lost 5 bases and J lost 5 bases. The length of the CDR3 is 14 residues.

The CDR3, as DNA: TGTGCCAGCAGTTACAGTTGGACAGGCTCTGGAAACACCATATATTTT. Protein sequence: CASSYSWTGSGNTIYF. The V gene is TRBV6-5, the J gene TRBJ1-3; TRBD1 agrees at 7 bases. Trimming removed 2 bases from V and 0 bases from J; junction bases left unmatched: 4. The CDR3 extends over 16 amino acids. Germline V gives CDR1 MNHEY, CDR2 SVGAGI.

The chain recombines TRBV7-9 with TRBJ2-7, with 9 bases identical to TRBD2. Germline assignment: CDR1 SEHNR and CDR2 FQNEAQ (reference sequence). V dropped 0 bases and J dropped 9; count of bases not matched to a gene: 9. CDR3 length: 15 amino acids. The CDR3 DNA follows: TGTGCCAGCAGCTTAGCGGTTAGCGGGGGATTTGGGCAGTACTTC. It specifies CASSLAVSGGFGQYF.

V gene TRBV7-2 combines with J gene TRBJ1-2, with D perhaps TRBD1 (5 bases). The CDR3 consists of 14 residues. Germline V gene lookup returns CDR1 SGHTA and CDR2 FQGNSA. V lost 2 bases to trimming and J lost 7 bases, with 14 bases between them. Here the CDR3 DNA reads TGTGCCAGCAGCTTAAGCGGGAATCAGGGTGGCTACACCTTC. Its protein product is CASSLSGNQGGYTF.

This clone was seen only a few times. The V gene is TRBV4-3, the J gene TRBJ2-1, with D maybe TRBD1 (6 bases). The CDR3 sequence is 14 residues long. Trimming removed 3 bases from V and 4 bases from J, with 10 bases in between. CDR1 is LGHNA, CDR2 YSLEER, per germline. In DNA, the CDR3 is TGCGCCAGCAGCCACGCCGGACAGTACAATGAGCAGTTCTTC. Protein sequence: CASSHAGQYNEQFF.

The CDR3, as DNA: TGTGCCAGCAGCGTAGGACCCGGGACAGGAGTTTCCTACGAGCAGTACTTC. Amino acids: CASSVGPGTGVSYEQYF. The genes are TRBV9 and TRBJ2-7; 8 bases align to TRBD1. Trimming cost V 0 bases and J 1 base; bases outside gene matches: 9. This CDR3 contains 17 residues. The germline gives CDR1 SGDLS, CDR2 YYNGEE.